These T cell receptor beta chains were read from a single sample in a study of vaccination and CD4 T cells after COVID-19. These receptors' antigens are unknown. One entry per CDR3 protein, called by TCRdb with MiXCR from the PCR reads. The table has some 20,000 distinct CDR3 sequences, approximately 40% seen once. Source: CD4+ T cells from blood, cultured in vitro, taken after SARS-CoV-2 vaccination. The receptors were gathered from a human donor who had recovered from COVID-19. Both conserved end residues are part of each CDR3. A D gene is named only where the DNA matches it firmly. Clone sizes are given selectively: once, few, many, or a class where the clone is expanded.

v_call	clone_size	d_call	j_call	cdr3_nt	cdr3_aa
TRBV19	-	TRBD1	TRBJ1-2	TGTGCCAGTACGGACAGGGAGAGCGGCTACACCTTC	CASTDRESGYTF
TRBV19	-	-	TRBJ1-6	TGTGCCAGTAGTATAACAAGGCCGGATTCACCCCTCCACTTT	CASSITRPDSPLHF
TRBV4-1	-	-	TRBJ1-5	TGCGCCAGCAGCCAAGAGGCCTCCGCACAGGGTTATAGCAATCAGCCCCAGCATTTT	CASSQEASAQGYSNQPQHF
TRBV7-2	few	-	TRBJ2-3	TGTGCCAGCAGCTTAGCGGGAGGGGGGGGTCATACGCAGTATTTT	CASSLAGGGGHTQYF
TRBV20-1	few	-	TRBJ2-1	TGCAGTGCTGAATCCTACAATGAGCAGTTCTTC	CSAESYNEQFF
TRBV5-1	-	TRBD1	TRBJ2-7	TGCGCCAGCAGCCTGGGGACAGACTATTACGAGCAGTACTTC	CASSLGTDYYEQYF
TRBV20-1	-	-	TRBJ2-3	TGCAGTGCAAACAGGGATGGGACAGATACGCAGTATTTT	CSANRDGTDTQYF
TRBV20-1	-	-	TRBJ1-2	TGCAGTGCCAAAGGCGGGGTTGGCTATGGCTACACCTTC	CSAKGGVGYGYTF
TRBV6-1	-	-	TRBJ1-2	TGTGCCAGCAGTGAAGGCGATAATCTAAGGGGCTACACCTTC	CASSEGDNLRGYTF
TRBV7-2	-	TRBD1	TRBJ1-6	TGTGCCAGCAGCTTTGAGGGAAACCGGGACAGAGGATCACCCCTCCACTTT	CASSFEGNRDRGSPLHF
TRBV27	few	-	TRBJ1-5	TGTGCCAGCAGTTTGGTGGGGTCCCTTAGCAATCAGCCCCAGCATTTT	CASSLVGSLSNQPQHF
TRBV20-1	-	-	TRBJ2-3	TGCAGTGCTCCCAAAGGGCGTGAGGCGCGCACAGATACGCAGTATTTT	CSAPKGREARTDTQYF
TRBV7-2	few	-	TRBJ2-5	TGTGCCAGCAGCTCCCAGTCAGCGGAAGAGACCCAGTACTTC	CASSSQSAEETQYF
TRBV7-2	-	-	TRBJ2-5	TGTGCCAGCAAAACAGGGACTATCGGGGAGACCCAGTACTTC	CASKTGTIGETQYF
TRBV15	-	TRBD1	TRBJ1-2	TGTGCCACCAGCAGAGGGCAGGGGGTTGGCTATGGCTGCACCTTC	CATSRGQGVGYGCTF
TRBV19	-	TRBD1	TRBJ1-2	TGTGCCAGTAGCGCACAGGGGCGCGGCTACACCTTC	CASSAQGRGYTF
TRBV19	-	TRBD2	TRBJ2-3	TGTGCCAGTAGTCTCAGACTAGCATCAGATACGCAGTATTTT	CASSLRLASDTQYF
TRBV30	-	TRBD1	TRBJ1-5	TGTGCCTGGAGCCCGGGACAGCCGATCAATCAGCCCCAGCATTTT	CAWSPGQPINQPQHF
TRBV27	-	-	TRBJ2-7	TGTGCCAGCAGCCACAATCGTCGCTACGAGCAGTACTTC	CASSHNRRYEQYF
TRBV7-2	-	-	TRBJ1-1	TGTGCCAGCAGCTTGATGGGACGGCAGAACACTGAAGCTTTCTTT	CASSLMGRQNTEAFF
TRBV6-5	few	-	TRBJ2-1	TGTGCCAGCAGTTACCGCGGCCTGGAAGGCAATGAGCAGTTCTTC	CASSYRGLEGNEQFF
TRBV6-5	few	-	TRBJ1-5	TGTGCCAGCAGTTATTCTGGGGGCACTCAGCCCCAGCATTTT	CASSYSGGTQPQHF
TRBV6-1	few	TRBD1	TRBJ1-6	TGTGCCAGCAGCACCCGAGGGACAGGGTCACCCCTCCACTTT	CASSTRGTGSPLHF
TRBV11-2	once	-	TRBJ1-1	TGTGCCAGCAGCTTAGGTCTGTTGCGGGCAGGGAACACTGAAGCTTTCTTT	CASSLGLLRAGNTEAFF
TRBV4-2	-	TRBD2	TRBJ2-5	TGTGCCAGCAGCCAAGATTGGGGAGCGGGAGGGCAAGAGACCCAGTACTTC	CASSQDWGAGGQETQYF
TRBV28	once	-	TRBJ1-2	TGTGCCAGCAGGCATAAGAGCTACACCTTC	CASRHKSYTF
TRBV20-1	-	TRBD2	TRBJ2-1	TGCAGTGCTAGAGGACTAGCGGGGGGCTATGAGCAGTTCTTC	CSARGLAGGYEQFF
TRBV6-4	few	TRBD2	TRBJ2-7	TGTGCCAGCACCTCCCTGGCTAGCGGCCGCGGGGCCTACGAGCAGTACTTC	CASTSLASGRGAYEQYF
TRBV20-1	few	TRBD2	TRBJ2-7	TGCAGTGCTAGGACTAGCGGGGGGTACGAGCAGTACTTC	CSARTSGGYEQYF
TRBV20-1	-	-	TRBJ2-1	TGCAGTGCTAGAACGGACTTTCCAGGTCCCAATGAGCAGTTCTTC	CSARTDFPGPNEQFF
TRBV5-1	-	TRBD1	TRBJ1-6	TGCGCCAGCAGTTTGGGACAGAAGTCACCCCTCCACTTT	CASSLGQKSPLHF
TRBV20-1	few	-	TRBJ2-1	TGCAGTGTCGCCCCCCGGCCTAACTCCTACAATGAGCAGTTCTTC	CSVAPRPNSYNEQFF
TRBV18	-	-	TRBJ1-6	TGTGCCAGCTCACCAGAAGCCGGTGCTGATCCCCTCCACTTT	CASSPEAGADPLHF
TRBV6-2/TRBV6-3	-	TRBD2	TRBJ2-2	TGTGCCAGCAGTTACGTTGCGGGAGGGCCTTTCACCGGGGAGCTGTTTTTT	CASSYVAGGPFTGELFF
TRBV6-1	few	TRBD1	TRBJ1-3	TGTGCCAGCGGACAGGGCCCCTCTGGAAACACCATATATTTT	CASGQGPSGNTIYF
TRBV19	few	TRBD1	TRBJ1-5	TGTGCCAGTAGTAGGGACAGCAATAGCAATCAGCCCCAGCATTTT	CASSRDSNSNQPQHF
TRBV19	-	TRBD1	TRBJ2-3	TGTGCCAGTAGTCCAACGGGGACAGGGGGCACGCAGTATTTT	CASSPTGTGGTQYF
TRBV6-2/TRBV6-3	-	TRBD1	TRBJ1-2	TGTGCCAGCATCTCAGGGGGCACGAGCTACACCTTC	CASISGGTSYTF
TRBV29-1	-	-	TRBJ2-7	TGCAGCGTGGGGGGACAGTACTCCTACGAGCAGTACTTC	CSVGGQYSYEQYF
TRBV10-2	-	-	TRBJ2-2	TGCGCCAGCAGGTTGAATCCGAACACCGGGGAGCTGTTTTTT	CASRLNPNTGELFF
TRBV20-1	-	TRBD1	TRBJ2-7	TGCAGTGCCCCCCGGGGGGACAGGGCCTCCTACGAGCAGTACTTC	CSAPRGDRASYEQYF
TRBV15	few	TRBD1	TRBJ1-2	TGTGCCACCAGCAGACGGACAGGGGACTATGGCTACACCTTC	CATSRRTGDYGYTF
TRBV11-2	few	-	TRBJ1-2	TGTGCCAGCAGCTTAGAAGGAGGGGAGAAGGGCTACACCTTC	CASSLEGGEKGYTF
TRBV27	-	-	TRBJ1-6	TGTGCCAGCAGTTTATCGATCGGCCAGGCCGCCAGCTCCTATAATTCACCCCTCCACTTT	CASSLSIGQAASSYNSPLHF
TRBV20-1	few	-	TRBJ1-6	TGCAGTGCTAGAGGGCTCGGGGGTGCGAGCTCCTATAATTCACCCCTCCACTTT	CSARGLGGASSYNSPLHF
TRBV28	few	-	TRBJ2-7	TGTGCCAGCAGTTTATGGGAGGAGCGACTGGGCGAGCAGTACTTC	CASSLWEERLGEQYF
TRBV7-3	few	-	TRBJ1-2	TGTGCCAGCAGCTTAGCGTTGCACGGGACACCTGGGGATGGCTACACCTTC	CASSLALHGTPGDGYTF
TRBV7-9	-	TRBD2	TRBJ2-7	TGTGCCAGCAGCTTAGACGGGGGGGCTATGAACTACGAGCAGTACTTC	CASSLDGGAMNYEQYF
TRBV30	few	-	TRBJ1-1	TGTGCCTGTCAAGGGGGTTATGAAGCTTTCTTT	CACQGGYEAFF
TRBV6-1	few	TRBD1	TRBJ2-7	TGTGCCAGCAGCTATAGAAGGACAGGGTACTACGAGCAGTACTTC	CASSYRRTGYYEQYF
TRBV11-2	-	-	TRBJ2-1	TGTGCCAGCAGCTTAGGCCAGGCCTACAATGAGCAGTTCTTC	CASSLGQAYNEQFF
TRBV20-1	-	-	TRBJ1-5	TGCAGTGCTAGCCGCGGCCCTACTGATCAGCCCCAGCATTTT	CSASRGPTDQPQHF
TRBV19	-	-	TRBJ2-1	TGTGCCAGCTCTTCTTTAAGGTCCTACAATGAGCAGTTCTTC	CASSSLRSYNEQFF